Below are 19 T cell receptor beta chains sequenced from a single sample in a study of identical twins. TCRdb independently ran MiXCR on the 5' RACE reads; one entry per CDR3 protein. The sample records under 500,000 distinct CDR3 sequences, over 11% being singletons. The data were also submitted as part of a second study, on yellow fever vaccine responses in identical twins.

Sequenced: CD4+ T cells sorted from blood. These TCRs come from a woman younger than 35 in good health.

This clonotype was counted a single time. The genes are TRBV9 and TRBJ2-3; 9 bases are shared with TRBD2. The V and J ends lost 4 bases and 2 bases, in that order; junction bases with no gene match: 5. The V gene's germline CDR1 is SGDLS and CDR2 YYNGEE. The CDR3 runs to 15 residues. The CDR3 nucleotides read TGTGCCAGCAGCATAAGCGGGGGGAACACAGATACGCAGTATTTT. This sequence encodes CASSISGGNTDTQYF.

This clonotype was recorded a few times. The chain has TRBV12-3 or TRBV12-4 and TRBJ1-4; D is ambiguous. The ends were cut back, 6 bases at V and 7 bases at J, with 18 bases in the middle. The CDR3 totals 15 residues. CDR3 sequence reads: CASSRRASNGEKLFF. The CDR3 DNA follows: TGTGCCAGCAGCCGACGGGCCTCCAATGGTGAAAAACTGTTTTTT.

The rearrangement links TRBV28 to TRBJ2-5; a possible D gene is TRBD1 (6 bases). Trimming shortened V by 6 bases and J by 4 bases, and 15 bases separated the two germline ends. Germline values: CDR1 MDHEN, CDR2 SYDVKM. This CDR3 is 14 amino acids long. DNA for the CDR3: TGTGCCAGCAGCTTTACAGGGTCGGGAGAGACCCAGTACTTC. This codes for CASSFTGSGETQYF.

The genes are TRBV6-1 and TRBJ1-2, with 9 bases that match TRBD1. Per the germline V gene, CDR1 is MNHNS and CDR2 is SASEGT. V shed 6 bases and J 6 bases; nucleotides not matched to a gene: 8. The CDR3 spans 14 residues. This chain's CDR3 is CASSDIRDRDGYTF. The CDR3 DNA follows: TGTGCCAGCAGCGATATCCGGGACAGGGATGGCTACACCTTC.

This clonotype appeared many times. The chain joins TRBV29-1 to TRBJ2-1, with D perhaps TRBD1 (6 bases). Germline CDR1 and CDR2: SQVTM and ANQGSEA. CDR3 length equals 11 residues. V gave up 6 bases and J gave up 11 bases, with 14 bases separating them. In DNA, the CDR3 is TGCAGCGTCCATGTGGACAGCCAGCAGTTCTTC. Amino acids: CSVHVDSQQFF.

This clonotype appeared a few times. In nucleotides, the CDR3 is TGCGCCAGCAGGCCAACAACAGGACTCCAAGAGACCCAGTACTTC. It codes for CASRPTTGLQETQYF. The chain joins TRBV5-1 to TRBJ2-5, with D perhaps being TRBD1 or TRBD2 (5 bases each). V lost 5 bases, J lost 1 base, and 15 bases lay in between. Germline CDR1 and CDR2: SGHRS and YFSETQ. There are 15 residues in the CDR3.

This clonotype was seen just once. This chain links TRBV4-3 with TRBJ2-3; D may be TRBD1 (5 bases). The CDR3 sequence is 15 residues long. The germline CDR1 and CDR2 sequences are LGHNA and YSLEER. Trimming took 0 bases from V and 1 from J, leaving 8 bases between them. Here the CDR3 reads CASSQELGGTDTQYF. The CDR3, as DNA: TGCGCCAGCAGCCAAGAATTAGGGGGCACAGATACGCAGTATTTT.

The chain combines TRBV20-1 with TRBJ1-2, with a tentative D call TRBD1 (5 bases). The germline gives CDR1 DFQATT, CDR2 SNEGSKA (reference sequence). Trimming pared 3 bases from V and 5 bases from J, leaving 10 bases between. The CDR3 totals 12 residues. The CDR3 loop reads CSARGRAYGYTF. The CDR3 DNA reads TGCAGTGCTAGGGGCAGGGCTTATGGCTACACCTTC.

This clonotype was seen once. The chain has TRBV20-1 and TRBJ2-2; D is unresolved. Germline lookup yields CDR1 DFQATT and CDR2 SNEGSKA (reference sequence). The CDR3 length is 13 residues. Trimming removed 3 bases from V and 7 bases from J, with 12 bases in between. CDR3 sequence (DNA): TGCAGTGCTAGCCGTATTATGAACGGGGAGCTGTTTTTT. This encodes CSASRIMNGELFF.

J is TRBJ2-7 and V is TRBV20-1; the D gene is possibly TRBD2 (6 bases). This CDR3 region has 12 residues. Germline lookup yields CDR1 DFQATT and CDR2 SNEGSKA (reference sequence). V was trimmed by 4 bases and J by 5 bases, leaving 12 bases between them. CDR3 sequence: CSATGTGNEQYF. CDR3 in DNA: TGCAGTGCTACCGGGACTGGGAACGAGCAGTACTTC.

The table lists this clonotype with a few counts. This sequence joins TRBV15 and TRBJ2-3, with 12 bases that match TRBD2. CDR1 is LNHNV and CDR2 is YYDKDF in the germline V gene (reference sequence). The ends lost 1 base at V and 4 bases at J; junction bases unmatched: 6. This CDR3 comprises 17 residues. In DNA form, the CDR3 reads TGTGCCACCAGCAGAGCTCCTCTAGCGGGAGGGCCAGATACGCAGTATTTT. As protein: CATSRAPLAGGPDTQYF.

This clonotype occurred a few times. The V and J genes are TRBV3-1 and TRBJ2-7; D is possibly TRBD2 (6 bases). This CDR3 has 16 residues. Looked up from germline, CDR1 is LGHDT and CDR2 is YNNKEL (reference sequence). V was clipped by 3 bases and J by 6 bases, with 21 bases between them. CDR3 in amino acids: CASSHTTRGLSTEQYF. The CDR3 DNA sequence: TGTGCCAGCAGCCACACTACTAGGGGACTTTCCACCGAGCAGTACTTC.

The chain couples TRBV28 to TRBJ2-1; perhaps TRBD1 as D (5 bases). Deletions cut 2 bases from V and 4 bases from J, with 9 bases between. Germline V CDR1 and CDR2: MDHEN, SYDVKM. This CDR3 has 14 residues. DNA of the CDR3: TGTGCCAGCAGTTTAAGGCAGGGTTACAATGAGCAGTTCTTC. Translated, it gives CASSLRQGYNEQFF.

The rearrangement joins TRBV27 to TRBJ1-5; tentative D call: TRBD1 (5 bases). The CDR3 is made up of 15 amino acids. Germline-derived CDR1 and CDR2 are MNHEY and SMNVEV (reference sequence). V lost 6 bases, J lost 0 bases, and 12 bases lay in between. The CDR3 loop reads CASSLTVYSNQPQHF. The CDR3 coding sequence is TGTGCCAGCAGCCTGACAGTTTATAGCAATCAGCCCCAGCATTTT.

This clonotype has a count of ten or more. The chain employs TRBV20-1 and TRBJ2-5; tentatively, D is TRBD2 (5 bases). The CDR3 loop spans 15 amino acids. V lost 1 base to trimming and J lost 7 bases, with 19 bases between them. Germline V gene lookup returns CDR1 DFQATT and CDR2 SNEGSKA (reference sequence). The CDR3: CSARVFQVGEGTQYF. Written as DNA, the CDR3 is TGCAGTGCTAGAGTTTTCCAGGTCGGGGAAGGGACCCAGTACTTC.

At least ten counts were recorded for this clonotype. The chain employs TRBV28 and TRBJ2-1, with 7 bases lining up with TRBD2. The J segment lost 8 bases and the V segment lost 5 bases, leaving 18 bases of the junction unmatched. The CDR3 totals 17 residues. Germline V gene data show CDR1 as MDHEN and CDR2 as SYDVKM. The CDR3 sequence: CASSTTPGAGDSDEQFF. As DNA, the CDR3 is TGTGCCAGCAGTACCACCCCCGGGGCGGGAGATTCCGATGAGCAGTTCTTC.

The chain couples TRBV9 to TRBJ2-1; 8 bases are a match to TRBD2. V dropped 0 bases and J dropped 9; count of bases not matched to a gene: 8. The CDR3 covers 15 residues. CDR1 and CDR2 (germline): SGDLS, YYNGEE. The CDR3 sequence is CASSVDPGGQVEQFF. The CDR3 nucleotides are TGTGCCAGCAGCGTAGACCCGGGGGGGCAGGTTGAGCAGTTCTTC.

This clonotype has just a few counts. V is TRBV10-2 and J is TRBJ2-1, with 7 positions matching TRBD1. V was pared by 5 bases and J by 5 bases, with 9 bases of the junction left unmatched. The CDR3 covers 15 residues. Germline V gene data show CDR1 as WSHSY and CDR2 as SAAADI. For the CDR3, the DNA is TGCGCCAGCAGTCGAGGTGGAACAGGGGACAATGAGCAGTTCTTC. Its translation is CASSRGGTGDNEQFF.

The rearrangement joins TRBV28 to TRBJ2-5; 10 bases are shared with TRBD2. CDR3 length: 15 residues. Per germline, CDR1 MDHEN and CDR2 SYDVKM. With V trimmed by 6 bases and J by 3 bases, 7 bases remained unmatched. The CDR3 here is CASRASGGAEETQYF. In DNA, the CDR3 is TGTGCCAGCAGAGCCAGCGGGGGGGCCGAAGAGACCCAGTACTTC.